These 10 T cell receptor beta chains were sequenced from one sample in a study of response to subunit inactivated influenza vaccine (dated 2018 in TCRdb). Libraries were made using RT-PCR. TCRdb records Illumina HiSeq 2500 as the sequencer. Using fastp trimming at Q25 and MiXCR clonotype assembly, TCRdb reanalyzed the public sequencing data and kept in-frame beta chains. Identical CDR3 protein sequences are pooled into one entry, listed with their most common genes and DNA. The sample records 800,000 or so distinct CDR3 sequences, about 20% of which are singletons. The ten largest clones take up about 9.4% of the sample. Material: PBMCs from blood, obtained more than 4 days after vaccination. These receptors all come from a man over 45 who received an inactivated influenza vaccine. Donor details come from another sample of the same person, matched by shared clones.

This clonotype was detected only a few times. This rearrangement joins TRBV7-9 to TRBJ2-4; the D call may be TRBD1 or TRBD2 (5 bases each). The germline V gene encodes CDR1 SEHNR and CDR2 FQNEAQ (reference sequence). V was cut by 4 bases and J by 0 bases, with 10 bases left in between. This CDR3 region has 15 residues. The CDR3 loop reads CASSSRDVAKNIQYF. CDR3 DNA: TGTGCCAGCAGCTCCCGGGACGTAGCCAAAAACATTCAGTACTTC.

In its sample, this clonotype was seen many times. The chain couples TRBV20-1 to TRBJ1-2; D not resolved. Germline V lookup: CDR1 DFQATT, CDR2 SNEGSKA (reference sequence). The germline V and J ends were trimmed by 0 bases and 11 bases, with 13 bases remaining between them. CDR3 length: 12 amino acids. The CDR3: CSARDRAASYTF. DNA for the CDR3: TGCAGTGCTAGAGATCGGGCAGCTTCTTACACCTTC.

This sequence joins TRBV9 and TRBJ2-7, with D perhaps matching TRBD2 (5 bases). Germline V gives CDR1 SGDLS, CDR2 YYNGEE. Trimming cost V 4 bases and J 2 bases, with 16 bases left between them. The CDR3 covers 15 residues. CDR3 coding DNA: TGTGCCAGCAGCCCGCGTTCGGGCGGGCCCTACGAGCAGTACTTC. It yields the protein CASSPRSGGPYEQYF.

This clonotype showed up many times. V and J are TRBV11-2 and TRBJ2-3, with 10 bases matching TRBD2. After removal of 5 bases from V and 10 bases from J, the junction contained 12 bases not matched to a gene. The CDR3 totals 15 residues. Germline V CDR1 and CDR2: SGHAT, FQNNGV. DNA of the CDR3: TGTGCCAGCAGCCACAATCCTAGCGGGGGAGTTGCGCAGTATTTT. Translation: CASSHNPSGGVAQYF.

This clonotype appeared many times. The chain joins TRBV12-3 or TRBV12-4 to TRBJ2-7; 11 positions match TRBD1. This CDR3 is built from 15 residues. With 6 bases clipped from V and 3 bases from J, the junction kept 7 bases outside the gene matches. The CDR3 DNA reads as TGTGCCAGCAGCAACCCGGGACAGGGGGTCTACGAGCAGTACTTC. Translated: CASSNPGQGVYEQYF.

This clonotype occurred a few times. This rearrangement joins TRBV7-2 to TRBJ2-7, with D uncertain. Trimming cost V 0 bases and J 2 bases, with 11 bases left between them. Germline lookup yields CDR1 SGHTA and CDR2 FQGNSA. The CDR3 is 15 amino acids. DNA of the CDR3: TGTGCCAGCAGCTTAGCGTTCCGCGGACCCTACGAGCAGTACTTC. The encoded protein is CASSLAFRGPYEQYF.

The V call is TRBV6-5, the J call TRBJ2-4; D possibly corresponds to TRBD1 (5 bases). The V and J ends lost 7 bases and 8 bases respectively, with 9 bases between them. This CDR3 is 11 amino acids long. CDR1 MNHEY and CDR2 SVGAGI come from the germline V gene. CDR3 DNA: TGTGCCAGCACATTAGGGGACATTCAGTACTTC. It yields the protein CASTLGDIQYF.

The gene calls are TRBV7-9 and TRBJ2-5; the D is unclear. CDR1 SEHNR and CDR2 FQNEAQ come from the germline V gene (reference sequence). V was pared by 3 bases and J by 1 base, with 9 bases between. This CDR3 is built from 14 residues. In DNA, the CDR3 is TGTGCCAGCAGCTTGGAACGATTCCAAGAGACCCAGTACTTC. Its protein product is CASSLERFQETQYF.

This CDR3 is CASAGWTEAFF. In DNA, the CDR3 is TGTGCCTCGGCGGGATGGACTGAAGCTTTCTTT. This chain joins TRBV27 and TRBJ1-1; D gene ambiguous. Germline loops: CDR1 MNHEY, CDR2 SMNVEV (reference sequence). The V end lost 11 bases, the J end lost 5 bases, and 12 bases lay between the germline ends. The CDR3 totals 11 residues.

This clonotype was seen a single time. The chain has TRBV7-8 and TRBJ2-4; a possible D gene is TRBD1 (5 bases). V lost 1 base to trimming and J lost 0 bases, with 10 bases between them. The CDR3 contains 16 residues. CDR1 is SGHVS, CDR2 FQNEAQ, per germline. As DNA, the CDR3 is TGTGCCAGCAGCTTAGGACAGACGCTAGCCAAAAACATTCAGTACTTC. It codes for CASSLGQTLAKNIQYF.